This T cell receptor (beta chain) is drawn from a study of vaccination effects on CD4 cells after COVID-19 (dated by TCRdb to 2021 to 2024). A note on the overall study: In the ViraFEST assay, PBMC were stimulated with viral peptide pools, and antigen-specific CD4+ T cell clonotypes were then identified by expansion using TCR sequencing. Post-vaccine samples across the study were collected a median of 72 days after the second dose, with a range of 14 to 241. About 2.1 million PBMC per well were cultured in IMDM with about 4.8% human AB serum, around 10 IU/ml IL-2 and gentamicin, plus 10 ug/ml peptides. SARS-CoV-2 spike-specific CD4+ TCR repertoires were compared before and after mRNA vaccination in COVID-19 convalescent patients and in infection-naive vaccine recipients. A total of approximately 9 COVID-19 convalescent patients and several SARS-CoV-2-naive healthy vaccine recipients were included in the full study. Cultures from other donors in the study were sequenced with the Oncomine TCR Beta short-read assay on an Illumina iSeq 100. Overall study results and their limits: The study was limited by a small number of convalescent patients and lacked early post-infection timepoints. Clones induced by infection and clones induced by vaccination both contracted markedly at late timepoints after vaccination, which fits with T cell responses waning over time. In healthy vaccine recipients, vaccine-induced clones were almost all SARS-CoV-2 mono-reactive, with only 1 of 255 being cross-reactive with common cold coronaviruses.

After less than eleven days of culture, CD4+ T cells were isolated with the EasySep CD4+ T cell isolation kit. Participants received two doses of either the BNT162b2 or the mRNA-1273 mRNA SARS-CoV-2 vaccine. Negative nucleocapsid antibody results before and after vaccination confirmed that the healthy vaccine recipients had no prior SARS-CoV-2 infection. Half of the culture medium was replaced with fresh IL-2-containing medium on days 3 and 7. Unless noted otherwise, every peptide stimulation condition was cultured in triplicate wells. Using Ficoll-Paque Plus gradient centrifugation, PBMC were separated from whole blood and then either used fresh or cryopreserved at -140C. The QIAamp micro DNA kit was used to extract genomic DNA from the cultured CD4+ T cells. A remark on this clone: Its specific antigen is unknown. There are no base qualities to consult, and no much larger clone falls within one base.

Libraries were built with the immunoSEQ multiplex PCR assay. DNA from the cultured, isolated CD4+ T cells was subjected to TCR beta CDR3 sequencing. For the original study's pipeline: Non-productive TCR sequences were removed, reads were trimmed to the CDR3 region, and CDR3s of at least 7 amino acids were retained. The MANAFEST web app was used to identify antigen-specific clonotypes by comparing expansion in peptide wells with expansion in reference cultures. To be called positive, a clone needed expansion at FDR<0.05 compared with the reference and with all other wells, an odds ratio greater than 5, and a frequency greater than 0.1% in two replicate wells. Cross-reactive clonotypes were defined as significantly expanded in SARS-CoV-2 spike wells and in at least one common cold coronavirus spike condition. CDR3 similarity was assessed by Levenshtein distance using the stringdist R package, and unrooted trees were constructed with ape in R 3.6.1. TCRdb limited this immuneACCESS table to in-frame rearrangements with V and J called. A share of clones is missing; checked studies link under half to unresolved V genes, and the rest is unexplained. V, J and clone size are those of that table, while D and trimming were read from the DNA. This sample lists 50,000 to 60,000 clones; under 85% were detected once. The biggest ten clones account for 3.5% to 5.5% of the sample.

The TCR comes from a human donor who received a COVID-19 vaccine. Material: CD4+ T cells from PBMCs cultured without peptide, obtained after COVID-19 vaccination.

The bases are TGTGCCAGCAGCGGGGGGGGGCTCTATGGCTACACCTTC. This yields the protein CASSGGGLYGYTF. The chain is made from TRBV9 and TRBJ1-2; TRBD1 could be the D gene, as 6 bases match. The V end loses 3 bases and the J end loses 4 bases, and a stretch of 10 bases separates them. CDR3 length: 13 amino acids, cysteine to phenylalanine. Just the 39-base CDR3 DNA is kept, in frame starting at base 1. CDR1 and CDR2, looked up from the germline V gene, are SGDLS and YYNGEE.